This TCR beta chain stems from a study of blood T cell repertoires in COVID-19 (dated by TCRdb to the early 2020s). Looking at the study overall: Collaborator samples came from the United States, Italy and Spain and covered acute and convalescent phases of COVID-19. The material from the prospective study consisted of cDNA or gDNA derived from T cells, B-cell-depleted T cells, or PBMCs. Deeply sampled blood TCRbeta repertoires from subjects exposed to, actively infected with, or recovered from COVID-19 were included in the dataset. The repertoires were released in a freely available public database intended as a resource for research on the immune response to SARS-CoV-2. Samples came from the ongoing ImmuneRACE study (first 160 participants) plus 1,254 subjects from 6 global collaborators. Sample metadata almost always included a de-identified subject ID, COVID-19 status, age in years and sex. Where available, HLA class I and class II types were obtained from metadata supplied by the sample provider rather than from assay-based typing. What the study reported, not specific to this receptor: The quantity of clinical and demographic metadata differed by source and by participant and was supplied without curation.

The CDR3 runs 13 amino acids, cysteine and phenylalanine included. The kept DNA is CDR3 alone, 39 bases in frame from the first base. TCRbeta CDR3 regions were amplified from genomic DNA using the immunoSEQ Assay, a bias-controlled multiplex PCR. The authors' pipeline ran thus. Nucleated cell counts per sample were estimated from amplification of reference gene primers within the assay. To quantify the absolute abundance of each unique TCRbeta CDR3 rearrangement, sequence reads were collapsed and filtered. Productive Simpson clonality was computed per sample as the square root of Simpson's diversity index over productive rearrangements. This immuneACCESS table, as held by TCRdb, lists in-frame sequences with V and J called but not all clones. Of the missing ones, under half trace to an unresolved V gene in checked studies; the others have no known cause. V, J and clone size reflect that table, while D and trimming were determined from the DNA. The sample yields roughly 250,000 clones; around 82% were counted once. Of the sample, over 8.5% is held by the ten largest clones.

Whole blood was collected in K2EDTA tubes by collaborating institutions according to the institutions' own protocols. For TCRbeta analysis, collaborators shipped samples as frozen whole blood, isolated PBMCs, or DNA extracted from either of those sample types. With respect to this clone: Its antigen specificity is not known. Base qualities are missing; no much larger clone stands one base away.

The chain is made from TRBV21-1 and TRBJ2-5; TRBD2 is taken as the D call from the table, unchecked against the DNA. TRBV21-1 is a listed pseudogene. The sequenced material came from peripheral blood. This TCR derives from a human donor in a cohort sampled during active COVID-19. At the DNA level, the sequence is TGTGCCAGCAAAAGACTACCCCAAGAGACCCAGTACTTC. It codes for CASKRLPQETQYF.